The 5 T cell receptor beta chains reported below all come from one sample, sequenced in a study of CD8 T cells in Susac syndrome (dated by TCRdb to the late 2010s). Receptors were amplified or captured by the immunoSEQ multiplex PCR assay. RNA was extracted using the RNeasy kit, and roughly 0.45 to 1 ug of the RNA was reverse transcribed with random hexamers. TCRdb handled the public reads itself, with Q25 trimming in fastp and clone calling in MiXCR, and kept productive beta chains. A single entry per CDR3 protein holds the most common genes and DNA from its merged rows. The sample table shows 75,000 to 95,000 distinct CDR3 sequences, and under 95% are seen once. Of the sample, about 0.41% is held by the ten largest clones. The material sequenced was CD8+ T cells from PBMCs. Receptor source: a human donor with Susac syndrome.

This clonotype came up a few times. J is TRBJ2-5 and V is TRBV6-5; TRBD2 is a possible D gene (5 bases). V was trimmed by 0 bases and J by 4 bases, leaving 9 bases between them. The length of the CDR3 is 14 residues. CDR1 and CDR2 from the germline V gene are MNHEY and SVGAGI. The CDR3 DNA reads as TGTGCCAGCAGTTACTCCGGGGTTGCAGAGACCCAGTACTTC. Protein sequence: CASSYSGVAETQYF.

Only one count was recorded for this clonotype. V gene TRBV14 combines with J gene TRBJ2-1; D ambiguous. V lost 5 bases, J lost 1 base, and 12 bases lay in between. This CDR3 has 15 residues. Germline V CDR1 and CDR2: SGHDN, FVKESK. The CDR3 loop reads CASSYAEISYNEQFF. The CDR3 DNA is TGTGCCAGCAGCTACGCCGAGATATCCTACAATGAGCAGTTCTTC.

This clonotype has just one count. The chain recombines TRBV28 with TRBJ2-1; possible D gene TRBD2, 6 bases. The CDR3 has 14 amino acids. The ends were cut back, 5 bases at V and 0 bases at J, with 8 bases in the middle. In germline, CDR1 is MDHEN, CDR2 SYDVKM. DNA for the CDR3: TGTGCCAGCAGTGGTAGCGGCTCCTACAATGAGCAGTTCTTC. Protein sequence: CASSGSGSYNEQFF.

V and J are TRBV7-9 and TRBJ1-3; 9 nucleotides agree with TRBD1. Germline V gene sequence: CDR1 SEHNR, CDR2 FQNEAQ (reference sequence). There are 16 residues in the CDR3. The V segment lost 3 bases and the J segment 0 bases; nucleotides outside the gene matches: 3. In nucleotides, the CDR3 is TGTGCCAGCAGCTTGGGACAGGGTTACTCTGGAAACACCATATATTTT. It yields the protein CASSLGQGYSGNTIYF.

This chain uses TRBV4-2 with TRBJ1-2; the match to TRBD1 covers 8 bases. From germline, CDR1 is LGHNA and CDR2 YNFKEQ. The CDR3 contains 14 residues. The V segment lost 3 bases and the J segment 8 bases; nucleotides outside the gene matches: 8. CDR3 nucleotide sequence: TGTGCCAGCAGCCATCCCGACAGGGGAGGAGGCTACACCTTC. Its translation is CASSHPDRGGGYTF.